These 8 T cell receptor beta chains were all obtained from the same sample, sequenced in a study of CD8 T cells in Susac syndrome. RNA totalling about 0.45 to 1 ug underwent reverse transcription with random hexamers. TCRdb redid the calling of the immunoSEQ multiplex PCR reads with MiXCR, one entry per CDR3 protein. This table has around 80,000 distinct CDR3 sequences, 90% to 95% appearing once. The sample taken for sequencing was CD8+ T cells from PBMCs. Receptor source: a human donor with multiple sclerosis.

CDR3: CATSSPANQPQHF. The CDR3, as DNA: TGTGCCACCAGCAGCCCCGCCAATCAGCCCCAGCATTTT. The rearrangement links TRBV15 to TRBJ1-5; unclear D gene. V lost 3 bases to trimming and J lost 3 bases, with 6 bases between them. The CDR3 is 13 residues long. Germline V gene data show CDR1 as LNHNV and CDR2 as YYDKDF (reference sequence). Full variable domain (outside the CDR3, taken from reference TRBV15 and TRBJ1-5): DAMVIQNPRYQVTQFGKPVTLSCSQTLNHNVMYWYQQKSSQAPKLLFHYYDKDFNNEADTPDNFQSRRPNTSFCFLDIRSPGLGDTAMYLCATSSPANQPQHFGDGTRLSIL.

This clonotype was detected only a few times. J is TRBJ2-3 and V is TRBV7-3; D is unresolved. Trimming cost V 5 bases and J 4 bases, with 10 bases left between them. The germline CDR1 and CDR2 sequences are SGHTA and FQGTGA. The CDR3 spans 13 residues. The CDR3 is CASSIGPPDTQYF. The CDR3 region has the DNA TGTGCCAGCAGCATCGGCCCCCCAGATACGCAGTATTTT.

V usage is TRBV5-4 and J usage is TRBJ2-7, with D possibly being TRBD1 (6 bases). Trimming left V 0 bases short and J 7 bases short, with 23 bases between. Germline lookup yields CDR1 SGHNT and CDR2 YYREEE (reference sequence). The CDR3 length is 17 residues. CDR3 protein: CASSLVTVMGQVSEQYF. CDR3 nucleotides: TGTGCCAGCAGCTTGGTGACTGTGATGGGACAAGTATCGGAGCAGTACTTC.

The genes are TRBV7-9 and TRBJ1-4; D possibly corresponds to TRBD1 (6 bases). CDR3 size: 14 residues. CDR1 and CDR2 (germline): SEHNR, FQNEAQ (reference sequence). V shed 1 base and J shed 5 bases, with 8 bases lying between them. The DNA for the CDR3 is TGTGCCAGCAGCTTAGGGGACAAGAATGAAAAACTGTTTTTT. Its protein product is CASSLGDKNEKLFF.

The gene calls are TRBV3-1 and TRBJ1-1; D gene ambiguous. CDR3 length equals 17 residues. V lost 1 base, J lost 0 bases, and 15 bases lay in between. Germline V gene lookup returns CDR1 LGHDT and CDR2 YNNKEL (reference sequence). This chain's CDR3 is CASSQVIRPRLNTEAFF. In DNA form, the CDR3 reads TGTGCCAGCAGCCAAGTAATCAGACCCCGACTGAACACTGAAGCTTTCTTT.

Concerning this clonotype itself: This is likely a read error, given that the CDR3 carries no conserved phenylalanine or tryptophan at its end. The genes are TRBV4-3 and TRBJ1-1, with a weak D call TRBD1 (6 bases). This CDR3 comprises 19 residues. V was pared by 1 base and J by 0 bases, with 21 bases between. CDR1 and CDR2 from the germline V gene are LGHNA and YSLEER. The CDR3 coding sequence is TGCGCCAGCAGCCAAGTAGGGGGGTATGGGGGAACCATGAACACTGAAGCTTTCCTT. Its protein is CASSQVGGYGGTMNTEAFL.

V is TRBV12-3 or TRBV12-4 and J is TRBJ2-5, with D possibly matching TRBD1 (5 bases). The V and J ends lost 5 bases and 2 bases respectively, with 12 bases between them. The CDR3 length is 14 residues. The CDR3 region is CASSRVGQQETQYF. DNA of the CDR3: TGTGCCAGCAGTAGAGTCGGACAACAAGAGACCCAGTACTTC.

The chain couples TRBV7-9 to TRBJ1-3; TRBD1 is a possible D gene (6 bases). The germline V gene encodes CDR1 SEHNR and CDR2 FQNEAQ (reference sequence). This CDR3 has 16 residues. V was trimmed by 4 bases and J by 2 bases, leaving 15 bases between them. CDR3 loop: CASSWGSGATGNTIYF. As DNA, the CDR3 is TGTGCCAGCAGCTGGGGTTCAGGGGCTACTGGAAACACCATATATTTT.